This note documents a single T cell receptor (beta chain) sequence. Sequencing used immunoSEQ multiplex PCR; TCRdb keeps in-frame clones, though not all of them. This table holds about 140,000 clones, 65% to 90% found once. These data originate in a study of blood T cell repertoires in COVID-19. Study details: COVID-19 samples from acute and convalescent phases originated in the United States, Italy and Spain.

There are 13 residues in the CDR3. V was pared by 7 bases and J by 10 bases, with 7 bases of the junction left unmatched. CDR1 is SNHLY, CDR2 FYNNEI, per germline. Sequenced sample: peripheral blood. The V and J genes are TRBV2 and TRBJ1-5; 10 positions match TRBD1. This TCR was recovered from a man aged 45-65 years with acute or convalescent COVID-19. The CDR3 DNA is TGTGCCAGCAAAGGGACAGGGGTCACCCCCCAGCATTTT. This encodes CASKGTGVTPQHF.